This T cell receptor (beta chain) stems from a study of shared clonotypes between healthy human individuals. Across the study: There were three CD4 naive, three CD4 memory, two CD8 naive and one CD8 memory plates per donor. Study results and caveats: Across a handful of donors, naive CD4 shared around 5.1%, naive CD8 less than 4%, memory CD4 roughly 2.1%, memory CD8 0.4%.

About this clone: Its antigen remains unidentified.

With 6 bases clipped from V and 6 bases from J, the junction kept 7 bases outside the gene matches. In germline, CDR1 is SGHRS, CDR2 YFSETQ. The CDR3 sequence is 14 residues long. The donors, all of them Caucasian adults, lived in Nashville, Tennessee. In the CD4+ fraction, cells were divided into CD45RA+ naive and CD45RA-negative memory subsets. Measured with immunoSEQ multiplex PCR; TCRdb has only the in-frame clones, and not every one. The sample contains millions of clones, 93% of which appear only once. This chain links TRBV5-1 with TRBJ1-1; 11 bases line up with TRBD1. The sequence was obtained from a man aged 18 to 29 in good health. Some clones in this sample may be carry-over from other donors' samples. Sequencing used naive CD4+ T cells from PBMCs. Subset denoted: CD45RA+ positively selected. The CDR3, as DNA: TGCGCCAGCACCACGGGACAGGGGGTTCCTGAAGCTTTCTTT. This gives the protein CASTTGQGVPEAFF.